The next 19 T cell receptor beta chains were all read from a single sample in a study of T cells after yellow fever vaccination. TCRdb called the 5' RACE reads again in MiXCR, with one record for every CDR3 protein. The sample lists about 630,000 distinct CDR3 sequences, 10% to 15% occurring once. The source was PBMCs, collected on the day of the yellow fever booster vaccination. These receptors all come from a man under 40 who received the YFV17D yellow fever vaccine.

V is TRBV20-1 and J is TRBJ2-3; perhaps TRBD2 as D (6 bases). The CDR3 is 13 amino acids. Germline V gene data show CDR1 as DFQATT and CDR2 as SNEGSKA (reference sequence). V was shortened by 7 bases and J by 2 bases, with 13 bases between the two germline ends. For the CDR3, the DNA is TGCAGTGGGCGGGACCCTAACACAGATACGCAGTATTTT. Its protein is CSGRDPNTDTQYF.

This clonotype was recorded at least ten times. The chain combines TRBV12-3 or TRBV12-4 with TRBJ2-1; D remains ambiguous. V was shortened by 6 bases and J by 9 bases, with 9 bases between the two germline ends. The CDR3 has 11 residues. The CDR3 protein is CASSFSGEQFF. Written as DNA, the CDR3 is TGTGCCAGCAGCTTTTCGGGTGAGCAGTTCTTC.

The rearrangement uses TRBV6-5 and TRBJ2-7, with D perhaps assigned TRBD1 or TRBD2 (5 bases each). The V gene lost 2 bases and the J gene lost 4 bases, with 24 bases spanning the gap. Germline V gives CDR1 MNHEY, CDR2 SVGAGI. CDR3 length: 18 amino acids. DNA of the CDR3: TGTGCCAGCAGTTACCAGTCGGGGCGAGAGTGGTCTCCATACGAGCAGTACTTC. Residues: CASSYQSGREWSPYEQYF.

This chain uses TRBV11-3 with TRBJ2-1, with D possibly TRBD2 on 5 matching bases. The CDR3 is 15 residues long. Germline CDR1 is SGHNT and CDR2 is YENEEA. V was cut by 3 bases and J by 2 bases, with 11 bases left in between. Here the CDR3 reads CASSLVGDAYNEQFF. CDR3 DNA: TGTGCCAGCAGCTTGGTGGGAGACGCCTACAATGAGCAGTTCTTC.

This clonotype was seen a handful of times. The chain is built from TRBV30 and TRBJ2-3; D is ambiguous. The CDR3 is 12 residues long. The germline V gene has CDR1 GTSNPN and CDR2 SVGIG (reference sequence). Trimming removed 2 bases from V and 4 bases from J, with 7 bases in between. The CDR3 here is CAWSLSADTQYF. For the CDR3, the DNA is TGTGCCTGGAGTCTCAGCGCAGATACGCAGTATTTT.

The chain recombines TRBV12-3 or TRBV12-4 with TRBJ2-1; TRBD1 or TRBD2 may be the D gene (5 bases each). The length of the CDR3 is 12 residues. V was pared by 7 bases and J by 9 bases, with 13 bases between. CDR3 in amino acids: CASTPGTGEQFF. The CDR3 DNA is TGTGCCAGCACCCCCGGGACCGGTGAGCAGTTCTTC.

This clonotype was observed a few times. The chain recombines TRBV20-1 with TRBJ2-3; TRBD1 is a possible D gene (6 bases). The germline gives CDR1 DFQATT, CDR2 SNEGSKA (reference sequence). Trimming stripped 3 bases from V and 3 bases from J, with 16 bases between. The length of the CDR3 is 15 residues. CDR3: CSARGWGPVTDTQYF. In nucleotides, the CDR3 is TGCAGTGCTAGGGGGTGGGGGCCTGTAACAGATACGCAGTATTTT.

The gene calls are TRBV12-3 or TRBV12-4 and TRBJ2-5; D may be TRBD1 (5 bases). The CDR3 spans 13 residues. V dropped 5 bases and J dropped 5 bases, with 12 bases sitting between them. CDR3 sequence (DNA): TGTGCCAGCAGTCCCCTCCAGGGTGAGACCCAGTACTTC. Residues: CASSPLQGETQYF.

A few counts support this clonotype. V and J are TRBV15 and TRBJ2-1, with D hard to call. V gave up 3 bases and J gave up 5 bases, with 11 bases separating them. CDR1 and CDR2 from the germline V gene are LNHNV and YYDKDF (reference sequence). The CDR3 spans 14 residues. The CDR3 loop is CATSSAPTNNEQFF. DNA of the CDR3: TGTGCCACCAGCAGCGCCCCAACTAACAATGAGCAGTTCTTC.

Only a few counts were recorded for this clonotype. The V call is TRBV20-1, the J call TRBJ2-7; 8 bases align to TRBD1. CDR3 length: 13 amino acids. Germline CDR1 and CDR2: DFQATT and SNEGSKA (reference sequence). V trimming: 3 bases; J trimming: 4 bases; junction bases outside the gene matches: 5. The CDR3 DNA follows: TGCAGTGCTAGGGGACAGGCGGATTACGAGCAGTACTTC. Translated: CSARGQADYEQYF.

This chain links TRBV6-5 with TRBJ2-6, with a weak D call TRBD1 (6 bases). Germline V gene sequence: CDR1 MNHEY, CDR2 SVGAGI. With 8 bases removed from V and 0 bases from J, the gap between germline ends came to 14 bases. This CDR3 has 16 amino acids. The CDR3 region is CASRTQGNSGANVLTF. CDR3 DNA: TGTGCCAGCCGGACACAGGGAAACTCTGGGGCCAACGTCCTGACTTTC.

The gene calls are TRBV14 and TRBJ1-1, with a weak D call TRBD1 (5 bases). The length of the CDR3 is 17 residues. Germline CDR1 and CDR2: SGHDN and FVKESK. The V gene lost 0 bases and the J gene lost 1 base, with 15 bases spanning the gap. DNA of the CDR3: TGTGCCAGCAGCCAAGAAGGATGGGCCGGACAGAACACTGAAGCTTTCTTT. It specifies CASSQEGWAGQNTEAFF.

This clonotype was found a few times. The rearrangement uses TRBV3-1 and TRBJ2-1; D gene unclear. This CDR3 is built from 16 residues. Trimming took off 1 base at V and 2 bases at J, with 12 bases between the two ends. The germline V gene encodes CDR1 LGHDT and CDR2 YNNKEL (reference sequence). CDR3 sequence reads: CASSQAGRRTYNEQFF. DNA for the CDR3: TGTGCCAGCAGCCAAGCCGGACGGAGAACCTACAATGAGCAGTTCTTC.

This clonotype has only a few counts. This rearrangement joins TRBV12-3 or TRBV12-4 to TRBJ1-6; D is possibly TRBD1 (5 bases). This CDR3 comprises 13 residues. The V end lost 5 bases, the J end lost 14 bases, and 16 bases lay between the germline ends. The CDR3 DNA is TGTGCCAGCAGTCCCCCCCCAGGGTCAACCCTCCACTTT. Amino acids: CASSPPPGSTLHF.

This clonotype came up a few times. V gene TRBV20-1 combines with J gene TRBJ1-2; D unresolved. Germline CDR1 is DFQATT and CDR2 is SNEGSKA (reference sequence). The CDR3 is made up of 11 amino acids. V shed 7 bases and J shed 0 bases, with 6 bases lying between them. The CDR3 bases are TGCAGTGGGCTATCTAACTATGGCTACACCTTC. Its protein is CSGLSNYGYTF.

Ten or more counts support this clonotype. V usage is TRBV9 and J usage is TRBJ2-2, with 14 bases aligning to TRBD2. The V and J ends lost 4 bases and 0 bases, in that order; junction bases with no gene match: 11. The CDR3 sequence is 20 residues long. Looked up from germline, CDR1 is SGDLS and CDR2 is YYNGEE. CDR3 in amino acids: CASSSTTSGRELSNTGELFF. The CDR3 nucleotides are TGTGCCAGCAGCTCTACGACTAGCGGGAGGGAACTTTCGAACACCGGGGAGCTGTTTTTT.

This clonotype was found many times. This sequence joins TRBV5-1 and TRBJ2-5; 8 bases map to TRBD2. Looked up from germline, CDR1 is SGHRS and CDR2 is YFSETQ. The V and J ends lost 2 bases and 4 bases, in that order; junction bases with no gene match: 4. CDR3 length: 14 amino acids. The CDR3 DNA is TGCGCCAGCAGCTTCGGTCTAGCGGGAGAGACCCAGTACTTC. Translation: CASSFGLAGETQYF.

The V call is TRBV10-2, the J call TRBJ1-1, with TRBD1 as a possible D gene (6 bases). V was clipped by 1 base and J by 10 bases, with 16 bases between them. Germline V lookup: CDR1 WSHSY, CDR2 SAAADI. This CDR3 contains 14 residues. The CDR3 DNA is TGCGCCAGCAGTGAGTTCCGACAGGACCTCGTAGCTTTCTTT. Its protein product is CASSEFRQDLVAFF.

The chain joins TRBV20-1 to TRBJ1-1; D is perhaps TRBD1 (5 bases). The CDR3 has 12 amino acids. The V and J ends lost 3 bases and 11 bases respectively, with 16 bases between them. Germline CDR1 and CDR2: DFQATT and SNEGSKA (reference sequence). CDR3 in amino acids: CSASEGVQRAFF. CDR3 coding DNA: TGCAGTGCTAGCGAAGGGGTACAGAGGGCTTTCTTT.